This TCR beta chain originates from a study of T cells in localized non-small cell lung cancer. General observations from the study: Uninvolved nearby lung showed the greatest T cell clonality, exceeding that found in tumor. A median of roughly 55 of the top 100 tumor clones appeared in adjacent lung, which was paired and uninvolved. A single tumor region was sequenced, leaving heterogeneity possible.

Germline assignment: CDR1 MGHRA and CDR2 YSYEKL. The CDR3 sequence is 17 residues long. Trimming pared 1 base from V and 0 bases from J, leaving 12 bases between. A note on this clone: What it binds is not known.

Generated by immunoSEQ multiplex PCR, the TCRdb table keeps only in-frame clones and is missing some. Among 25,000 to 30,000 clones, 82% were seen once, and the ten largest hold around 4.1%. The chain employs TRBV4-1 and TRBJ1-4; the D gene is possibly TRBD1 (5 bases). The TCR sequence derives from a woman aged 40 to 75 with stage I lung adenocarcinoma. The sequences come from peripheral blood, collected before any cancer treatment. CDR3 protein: CASSQGVTGATNEKLFF. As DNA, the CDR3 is TGCGCCAGCAGCCAAGGGGTTACAGGTGCAACTAATGAAAAACTGTTTTTT.